The 29 T cell receptor beta chains below come from one sample, sequenced in a study of response to subunit inactivated influenza vaccine. MiXCR, run by TCRdb on the RT-PCR reads, gives a single entry per CDR3 protein. The table shows about 580,000 distinct CDR3 sequences, with less than 15% occurring only once. Sequencing used PBMCs from blood, obtained 11 to 12 days after vaccination. The receptors come from a man aged 45-60 years who received an inactivated influenza vaccine.

The table lists this clonotype with a few counts. The CDR3 spells CASSPTSGRDYNEQFF. The CDR3 DNA is TGCGCCAGCAGCCCCACTAGCGGGAGGGACTACAATGAGCAGTTCTTC. This chain links TRBV5-1 with TRBJ2-1, with 13 bases that match TRBD2. CDR1 is SGHRS, CDR2 YFSETQ, per germline. V lost 4 bases to trimming and J lost 3 bases; unmatched junction nucleotides: 4. This CDR3 is built from 16 residues.

This clonotype occurred a few times. This chain joins TRBV4-2 and TRBJ2-5; the match to TRBD2 covers 8 bases. This CDR3 spans 15 amino acids. Trimming at V came to 0 bases and at J to 4 bases, leaving 4 bases not matched to a gene. CDR1 is LGHNA, CDR2 YNFKEQ, per germline. CDR3 residues: CASSQEAGAGETQYF. The CDR3 DNA sequence: TGTGCCAGCAGCCAAGAAGCGGGGGCGGGAGAGACCCAGTACTTC.

J is TRBJ2-7 and V is TRBV9; 7 bases are shared with TRBD2. Germline CDR1 and CDR2: SGDLS and YYNGEE. J was trimmed by 0 bases and V by 3 bases; bases with no gene match: 9. The CDR3 totals 16 residues. The CDR3 coding sequence is TGTGCCAGCAGCGCGGGGGGTAGTCCGAGCTCCTACGAGCAGTACTTC. Translation: CASSAGGSPSSYEQYF.

Only a few counts were recorded for this clonotype. The gene calls are TRBV2 and TRBJ1-6, with D maybe TRBD1 (5 bases). V was pared by 7 bases and J by 7 bases, with 20 bases between. This CDR3 region has 16 residues. Looked up from germline, CDR1 is SNHLY and CDR2 is FYNNEI. For the CDR3, the DNA is TGTGCCAGCAACCTCCTTAGGGGCTCAGAGAATTCACCCCTCCACTTT. Encoded protein: CASNLLRGSENSPLHF.

On this clonotype: This clone may be a read error of a much larger clone one base away. The chain carries TRBV3-1 and TRBJ2-1, with TRBD2 identical over 7 bases. Germline V gives CDR1 LGHDT, CDR2 YNNKEL (reference sequence). CDR3 length: 21 amino acids. V lost 0 bases and J lost 7; bases outside the gene matches: 24. CDR3 in amino acids: CASSQEIGPRPAGPLRNEQFF. In DNA form, the CDR3 reads TGTGCCAGCAGCCAAGAAATAGGCCCCCGCCCAGCGGGACCACTAAGGAATGAGCAGTTCTTC.

The chain is built from TRBV29-1 and TRBJ1-1; D not resolved. CDR1 is SQVTM, CDR2 ANQGSEA, per germline. The ends were cut back, 4 bases at V and 0 bases at J, with 9 bases in the middle. CDR3 length equals 13 residues. The DNA for the CDR3 is TGCAGCGTTGGACACTTCATGAACACTGAAGCTTTCTTT. Translated, it gives CSVGHFMNTEAFF.

This clonotype was seen more than once but under ten times. The chain is built from TRBV20-1 and TRBJ1-4; 7 nucleotides line up with TRBD1. J gave up 3 bases and V 6 bases, and 4 bases lay outside the gene matches. The CDR3 is 13 amino acids. Germline V CDR1 and CDR2: DFQATT, SNEGSKA (reference sequence). CDR3 bases: TGCAGTGCCAAGGGGGCGTCTAATGAAAAACTGTTTTTT. This sequence encodes CSAKGASNEKLFF.

This clonotype was observed a handful of times. This chain uses TRBV4-2 with TRBJ2-4; D is uncertain. CDR1 and CDR2 from the germline V gene are LGHNA and YNFKEQ. V was clipped by 0 bases and J by 1 base, with 10 bases between them. The CDR3 contains 16 residues. DNA of the CDR3: TGTGCCAGCAGCCAAGACGCGCAGGTGGCCAAAAACATTCAGTACTTC. It specifies CASSQDAQVAKNIQYF.

CDR3 DNA: TGCAGTGCCGACCTACGGAACACTGAAGCTTTCTTT. Its translation: CSADLRNTEAFF. The rearrangement joins TRBV20-1 to TRBJ1-1; D not certain. In germline, CDR1 is DFQATT, CDR2 SNEGSKA (reference sequence). V dropped 6 bases and J dropped 1 base, with 9 bases sitting between them. This CDR3 has 12 amino acids.

In this sample, this clonotype turned up once. This rearrangement joins TRBV10-3 to TRBJ2-1; TRBD2 matches 9 bases. The CDR3 covers 15 residues. V trimming: 8 bases; J trimming: 0 bases; junction bases outside the gene matches: 5. CDR1 is ENHRY, CDR2 SYGVKD, per germline. CDR3 in amino acids: CAIGAGGSSYNEQFF. The CDR3 region has the DNA TGTGCCATCGGCGCGGGAGGGAGCTCCTACAATGAGCAGTTCTTC.

This clonotype has ten or more counts. This chain uses TRBV7-8 with TRBJ2-6, with D hard to call. V was trimmed by 0 bases and J by 0 bases, leaving 15 bases between them. Germline loops: CDR1 SGHVS, CDR2 FQNEAQ. The CDR3 is 19 residues long. In nucleotides, the CDR3 is TGTGCCAGCAGCTTAGCCTACTCAGCTCGCAGCTCTGGGGCCAACGTCCTGACTTTC. Its translation: CASSLAYSARSSGANVLTF.

The sample holds a few counts of this clonotype. The chain employs TRBV29-1 and TRBJ2-1, with 7 bases matching TRBD1. The CDR3 totals 13 residues. CDR1 and CDR2 (germline): SQVTM, ANQGSEA. Losses at the gene ends were 7 bases for V and 4 bases for J; bases not matched to a gene: 7. The CDR3 spells CSALTGTYNEQFF. CDR3 coding DNA: TGCAGCGCTCTGACAGGGACATACAATGAGCAGTTCTTC.

In its sample, this clonotype was seen a few times. The chain links TRBV7-6 to TRBJ2-4; D is undetermined. Germline CDR1 is SGHVS and CDR2 is FNYEAQ. The CDR3 totals 16 residues. Deletions cut 0 bases from V and 5 bases from J, with 14 bases between. CDR3 sequence reads: CASSLAPGLRENIQYF. The DNA for the CDR3 is TGTGCCAGCAGCTTAGCGCCCGGTCTAAGGGAAAACATTCAGTACTTC.

This clonotype was detected a few times. The chain has TRBV5-1 and TRBJ2-1; D gene unclear. CDR3 length: 15 amino acids. Germline V gene lookup returns CDR1 SGHRS and CDR2 YFSETQ. Trimming pared 0 bases from V and 0 bases from J, leaving 7 bases between. CDR3 sequence (DNA): TGCGCCAGCAGCTTGGGCAGGCACTCCTACAATGAGCAGTTCTTC. Translation: CASSLGRHSYNEQFF.

The CDR3 loop reads CSGGTGRDNSPLHF. The CDR3 bases are TGCAGTGGGGGGACAGGGCGGGATAATTCACCCCTCCACTTT. The chain has TRBV20-1 and TRBJ1-6; 9 bases agree with TRBD1. V lost 7 bases to trimming and J lost 5 bases; unmatched junction nucleotides: 6. CDR3 length: 14 residues. CDR1 and CDR2 from the germline V gene are DFQATT and SNEGSKA (reference sequence).

The chain uses TRBV18 and TRBJ1-4; possible D gene TRBD1, 5 bases. In germline, CDR1 is KGHSH, CDR2 LQKENI. The CDR3 is 14 amino acids. The V end lost 3 bases, the J end lost 7 bases, and 12 bases lay between the germline ends. CDR3 coding DNA: TGTGCCAGCTCACCCGAGCAGGGAGGTGAAAAACTGTTTTTT. Amino acid sequence: CASSPEQGGEKLFF.

The CDR3 is CASSQEGARSGNTIYF. DNA for the CDR3: TGTGCCAGCAGCCAAGAGGGAGCTCGCTCTGGAAACACCATATATTTT. The chain is built from TRBV4-2 and TRBJ1-3; D unresolved. V lost 0 bases and J lost 0, with 9 bases in between. CDR3 length equals 16 residues. Germline V lookup: CDR1 LGHNA, CDR2 YNFKEQ.

The chain has TRBV29-1 and TRBJ2-2, with D unclear. CDR1 SQVTM and CDR2 ANQGSEA come from the germline V gene. The CDR3 has 12 residues. CDR3 DNA: TGCGCAGGCGGAGCGAACACCGGGGAGCTGTTTTTT. Residues: CAGGANTGELFF.

This clonotype was recorded many times. The V gene is TRBV5-1, the J gene TRBJ2-1, with D perhaps matching TRBD1 (5 bases). The CDR3 has 14 residues. The V end was cut by 0 bases, the J end by 4 bases, with 8 bases between. From germline, CDR1 is SGHRS and CDR2 YFSETQ. The DNA for the CDR3 is TGCGCCAGCAGCTTGGAGACAGCTTACAATGAGCAGTTCTTC. This translates into CASSLETAYNEQFF.

This clonotype was detected ten times or more. A junction end diverges from the germline sequence, so it may reflect a read error. The chain combines TRBV7-9 with TRBJ2-3; D unresolved. This CDR3 is built from 12 residues. Germline V gene sequence: CDR1 SEHNR, CDR2 FQNEAQ (reference sequence). The CDR3 is CASSSGSDTQYF. The CDR3 DNA follows: TGCGCCAGCAGCTCAGGATCAGATACGCAGTATTTT.

The sample holds a few counts of this clonotype. CDR3 protein: CASSQFEGSPLHF. As DNA, the CDR3 is TGTGCCAGCAGCCAATTCGAGGGTTCACCCCTCCACTTT. This chain links TRBV4-2 with TRBJ1-6, with D unresolved. The CDR3 sequence is 13 residues long. V was trimmed by 2 bases and J by 9 bases, leaving 8 bases between them. Germline V lookup: CDR1 LGHNA, CDR2 YNFKEQ.

The genes are TRBV5-1 and TRBJ1-5, with 9 bases fitting TRBD1. Germline lookup yields CDR1 SGHRS and CDR2 YFSETQ. The CDR3 runs to 14 residues. After removal of 0 bases from V and 10 bases from J, the junction contained 5 bases not matched to a gene. The CDR3: CASSLGQGVDPQHF. The CDR3 DNA follows: TGCGCCAGCAGCTTGGGACAGGGGGTGGATCCCCAGCATTTT.

This clonotype appeared many times. The rearrangement joins TRBV6-1 to TRBJ2-2; D is undetermined. Germline V CDR1 and CDR2: MNHNS, SASEGT. The CDR3 loop spans 16 amino acids. Between the trimmed V and J ends, which lost 5 bases and 1 base, there was a span of 14 bases. CDR3 nucleotides: TGTGCCAGCAGTAATCAGGATAGGTGGAACACCGGGGAGCTGTTTTTT. Its translation: CASSNQDRWNTGELFF.

This sequence joins TRBV20-1 and TRBJ2-1; D may be TRBD1 (6 bases). V was pared by 2 bases and J by 2 bases, with 13 bases between. The CDR3 runs to 15 residues. The V gene's germline CDR1 is DFQATT and CDR2 SNEGSKA (reference sequence). CDR3 residues: CSARNDRTPYNEQFF. The CDR3 DNA reads TGCAGTGCTAGAAATGACAGGACCCCCTACAATGAGCAGTTCTTC.

This clonotype has more than one count but fewer than ten. The rearrangement links TRBV7-2 to TRBJ2-5; 9 nucleotides match TRBD2. Germline trimming cut 4 bases from V and 4 bases from J; bases unmatched to any gene: 7. There are 15 residues in the CDR3. Germline loops: CDR1 SGHTA, CDR2 FQGNSA. CDR3 bases: TGTGCCAGCAGCTCAGCGGGACTAGCACTAGAGACCCAGTACTTC. Amino acid sequence: CASSSAGLALETQYF.

This clonotype has a handful of counts. The V gene is TRBV15, the J gene TRBJ2-5; maybe TRBD2 (6 bases). Germline lookup yields CDR1 LNHNV and CDR2 YYDKDF (reference sequence). The CDR3 has 17 residues. V shed 0 bases and J shed 1 base, with 15 bases lying between them. CDR3: CATSRELGLRSQETQYF. The CDR3 DNA follows: TGTGCCACCAGCAGAGAATTGGGACTTAGGAGCCAAGAGACCCAGTACTTC.

The gene calls are TRBV28 and TRBJ2-5, with 8 positions matching TRBD1. Germline V gene lookup returns CDR1 MDHEN and CDR2 SYDVKM. V dropped 6 bases and J dropped 1; count of bases not matched to a gene: 10. The CDR3 extends over 16 amino acids. The chain's CDR3 is CASRIQGGRSQETQYF. Here the CDR3 DNA reads TGTGCCAGCAGAATACAGGGGGGACGGTCCCAAGAGACCCAGTACTTC.

This chain links TRBV20-1 with TRBJ2-5; 9 bases fit TRBD1. Germline CDR1 and CDR2: DFQATT and SNEGSKA (reference sequence). The CDR3 sequence is 15 residues long. The V and J ends lost 1 base and 5 bases, in that order; junction bases with no gene match: 8. The DNA of the CDR3 is TGCAGTGCTAGAGGCCAAGGACAGGGGATCGAGACCCAGTACTTC. Its protein product is CSARGQGQGIETQYF.

The rearrangement uses TRBV10-3 and TRBJ2-5; weak D call: TRBD1 (6 bases). The V gene's germline CDR1 is ENHRY and CDR2 SYGVKD. V was clipped by 0 bases and J by 2 bases, with 7 bases between them. The CDR3 runs to 14 residues. CDR3: CAISESGQQETQYF. In nucleotides, the CDR3 is TGTGCCATCAGTGAGTCGGGACAACAAGAGACCCAGTACTTC.